These 3 T cell receptor beta chains were all obtained from the same sample, sequenced in a study of cytomegalovirus exposure and HLA in healthy donors. Using immunoSEQ multiplex PCR, the repertoire was profiled, and TCRdb retains in-frame clones only, with some absent. The table has roughly 130,000 clones, about 90% seen once. The material sequenced was PBMCs. All receptors come from a man aged 18 to 29 in good health and CMV-seronegative.

This chain links TRBV5-8 with TRBJ2-5; 9 bases are shared with TRBD2. V lost 1 base and J lost 3; bases outside the gene matches: 4. The CDR3 consists of 15 residues. Germline V gene sequence: CDR1 SGHTS, CDR2 YDEGEE. The CDR3: CASSLIPSGEETQYF. The CDR3 nucleotides read TGTGCCAGCAGCTTGATTCCTAGCGGGGAAGAGACCCAGTACTTC.

V usage is TRBV6-1 and J usage is TRBJ1-2; no firm D call. Trimming left V 1 base short and J 2 bases short, with 11 bases between. Germline lookup yields CDR1 MNHNS and CDR2 SASEGT. There are 15 residues in the CDR3. CDR3 loop: CASSEGASMNYGYTF. CDR3 DNA: TGTGCCAGCAGTGAAGGGGCCTCCATGAACTATGGCTACACCTTC.

The V and J genes are TRBV7-2 and TRBJ2-3, with TRBD2 as a possible D gene (5 bases). With 6 bases removed from V and 2 bases from J, the gap between germline ends came to 15 bases. The CDR3 is 15 residues long. Germline-derived CDR1 and CDR2 are SGHTA and FQGNSA. CDR3 region: CASSRRTDNTDTQYF. DNA for the CDR3: TGTGCCAGCAGTCGAAGGACTGACAACACAGATACGCAGTATTTT.